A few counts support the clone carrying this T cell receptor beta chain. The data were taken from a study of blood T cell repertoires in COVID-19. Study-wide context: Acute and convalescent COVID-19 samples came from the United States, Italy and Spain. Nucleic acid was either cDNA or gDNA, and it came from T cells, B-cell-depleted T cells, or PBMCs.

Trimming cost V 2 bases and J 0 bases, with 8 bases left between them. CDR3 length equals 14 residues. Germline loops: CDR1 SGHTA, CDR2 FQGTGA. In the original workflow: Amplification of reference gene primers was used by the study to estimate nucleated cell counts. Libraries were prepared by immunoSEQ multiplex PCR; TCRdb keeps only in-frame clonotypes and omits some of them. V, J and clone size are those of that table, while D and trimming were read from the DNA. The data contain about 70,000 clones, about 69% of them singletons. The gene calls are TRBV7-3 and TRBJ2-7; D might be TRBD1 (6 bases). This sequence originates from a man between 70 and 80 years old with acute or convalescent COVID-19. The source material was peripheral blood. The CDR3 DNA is TGTGCCAGCAGCTTAGGGGGACACTCCTACGAGCAGTACTTC. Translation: CASSLGGHSYEQYF.